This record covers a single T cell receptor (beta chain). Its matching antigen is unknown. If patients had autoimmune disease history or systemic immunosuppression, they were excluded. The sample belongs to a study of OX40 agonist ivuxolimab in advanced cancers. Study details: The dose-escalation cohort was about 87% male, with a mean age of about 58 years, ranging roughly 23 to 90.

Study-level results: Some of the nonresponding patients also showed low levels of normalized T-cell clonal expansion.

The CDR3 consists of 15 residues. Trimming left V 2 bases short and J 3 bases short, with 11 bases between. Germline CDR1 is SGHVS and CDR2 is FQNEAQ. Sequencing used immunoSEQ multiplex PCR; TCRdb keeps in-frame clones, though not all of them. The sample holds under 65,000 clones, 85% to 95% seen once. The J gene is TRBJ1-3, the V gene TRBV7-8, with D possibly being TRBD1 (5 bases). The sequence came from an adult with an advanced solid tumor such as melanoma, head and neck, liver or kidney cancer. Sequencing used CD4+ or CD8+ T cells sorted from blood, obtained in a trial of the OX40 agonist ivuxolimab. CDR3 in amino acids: CASSLSQGYGNTIYF. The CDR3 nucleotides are TGTGCCAGCAGCTTATCCCAGGGATATGGAAACACCATATATTTT.